Following are 12 T cell receptor beta chains from one sample sequenced in a study of cytomegalovirus exposure and HLA in healthy donors. Use of 60 Vbeta and 13 Jbeta primers characterized the PCR. The protocol was immunoSEQ multiplex PCR, while the TCRdb copy is restricted to in-frame clones and leaves out a portion. Of fewer than 55,000 clones listed, approximately 70% were seen once; the top ten hold around a fifth. The sample consisted of PBMCs. The receptors here all came from a woman aged 50 to 60 in good health and CMV-seropositive.

The gene calls are TRBV21-1 and TRBJ1-2; TRBD1 is the table's D call and was not checked against the DNA. TRBV21-1 is a known pseudogene. There are 23 residues in the CDR3. The CDR3: CASSKDFEGRKNRGGGEFYGYTF. The CDR3 coding sequence is TGTGCCAGCAGCAAAGATTTTGAGGGTAGGAAAAACAGGGGTGGCGGGGAGTTCTATGGCTACACCTTC.

The chain combines TRBV7-9 with TRBJ1-1, with a tentative D call TRBD1 (5 bases). Germline V gene sequence: CDR1 SEHNR, CDR2 FQNEAQ (reference sequence). The CDR3 length is 13 residues. Trimming shortened V by 5 bases and J by 3 bases, and 10 bases separated the two germline ends. The CDR3 DNA follows: TGTGCCAGCAGCGCCGACAGATACACTGAAGCTTTCTTT. Amino acid sequence: CASSADRYTEAFF.

The sample holds a few counts of this clone. V gene TRBV28 combines with J gene TRBJ2-7; D gene uncertain. The CDR3 consists of 12 residues. V lost 5 bases and J 7 bases, leaving 12 bases between the germline ends. Germline CDR1 and CDR2: MDHEN and SYDVKM. The CDR3 loop is CASSPPVREQYF. CDR3 nucleotide sequence: TGTGCCAGCAGTCCCCCCGTGAGAGAGCAGTACTTC.

The chain combines TRBV25-1 with TRBJ2-3, with TRBD2 as a possible D gene (6 bases). CDR1 is MGHDK, CDR2 SYGVNS, per germline. The CDR3 runs to 15 residues. V was pared by 0 bases and J by 9 bases, with 16 bases between. CDR3 bases: TGTGCCAGCAGTGAATATATGGAGGGCGCAGTGACGCAGTATTTT. Its translation: CASSEYMEGAVTQYF.

This clone was counted a few times. The rearrangement uses TRBV7-6 and TRBJ2-7, with D tentatively TRBD1 (5 bases). Trimming left V 5 bases short and J 2 bases short, with 10 bases between. Per the germline V gene, CDR1 is SGHVS and CDR2 is FNYEAQ. This CDR3 region has 13 residues. This chain's CDR3 is CASSPGQTYEQYF. In DNA form, the CDR3 reads TGTGCCAGCAGCCCTGGACAAACCTACGAGCAGTACTTC.

The chain carries TRBV4-1 and TRBJ1-4; unclear D gene. From germline, CDR1 is MGHRA and CDR2 YSYEKL. V was shortened by 3 bases and J by 2 bases, with 7 bases between the two germline ends. This CDR3 has 14 residues. The CDR3 is CASSQVATNEKLFF. The CDR3 region has the DNA TGCGCCAGCAGCCAGGTCGCGACTAATGAAAAACTGTTTTTT.

This clone has more than one count but fewer than ten. Its ends do not fully match the called genes, so a read error is possible. The chain's CDR3 is CASSVGRNTGELFF. The CDR3, as DNA: TGTGCCAGCAGCGTAGGGCGGAACACCGGGGAGCTGTTTTTT. The V and J genes are TRBV13 and TRBJ2-2; D uncertain. Germline values: CDR1 PRHDT, CDR2 FYEKMQ (reference sequence). The CDR3 totals 14 residues. The whole variable domain, filled in from reference TRBV13 and TRBJ2-2, reads AAGVIQSPRHLIKEKRETATLKCYPIPRHDTVYWYQQGPGQDPQFLISFYEKMQSDKGSIPDRFSAQQFSDYHSELNMSSLELGDSALYFCASSVGRNTGELFFGEGSRLTVL.

The chain recombines TRBV6-6 with TRBJ1-1, with D possibly being TRBD1 (6 bases). From germline, CDR1 is MNHNY and CDR2 SVGAGI (reference sequence). Trimming took off 5 bases at V and 5 bases at J, with 9 bases between the two ends. CDR3 length: 12 amino acids. CDR3 region: CASSPTGTEAFF. The CDR3 DNA sequence: TGTGCCAGCAGTCCGACAGGTACTGAAGCTTTCTTT.

This sequence joins TRBV9 and TRBJ2-3; a possible D gene is TRBD2 (5 bases). This CDR3 region has 14 residues. Germline CDR1 SGDLS, CDR2 YYNGEE. Trimming cost V 6 bases and J 0 bases, with 11 bases left between them. CDR3 sequence reads: CASTRTGSTDTQYF. The CDR3 DNA is TGTGCCAGCACCAGGACGGGGAGCACAGATACGCAGTATTTT.

V and J are TRBV5-4 and TRBJ2-2, with 13 nucleotides matching TRBD2. The V gene end was trimmed by 4 bases and the J gene end by 6 bases; junction bases not matched to a gene: 6. Germline V gene lookup returns CDR1 SGHNT and CDR2 YYREEE (reference sequence). The CDR3 has 16 amino acids. CDR3 residues: CASSRGLAGSPGELFF. The DNA for the CDR3 is TGTGCCAGCAGCCGGGGACTAGCGGGATCCCCCGGGGAGCTGTTTTTT.

This clone has more than one count but fewer than ten. The chain combines TRBV7-3 with TRBJ2-7, with D unclear. Germline assignment: CDR1 SGHTA and CDR2 FQGTGA. CDR3 length: 14 amino acids. The germline V and J ends were trimmed by 5 bases and 6 bases, with 17 bases remaining between them. DNA of the CDR3: TGTGCCAGCAGCGTTGACGACAAAAGCCGCGAGCAGTACTTC. Protein sequence: CASSVDDKSREQYF.

V is TRBV7-8 and J is TRBJ2-5; possibly TRBD1 for D (5 bases). V was shortened by 5 bases and J by 5 bases, with 15 bases between the two germline ends. This CDR3 spans 14 amino acids. Germline lookup yields CDR1 SGHVS and CDR2 FQNEAQ. The CDR3 sequence is CASSRQWSSETQYF. The CDR3 DNA is TGTGCCAGCAGCCGACAGTGGTCGTCGGAGACCCAGTACTTC.